One and the same sample provided the 14 T cell receptor beta chains below, sequenced in a study of control samples from healthy donors and cancer patients. Measured with immunoSEQ multiplex PCR; TCRdb has only the in-frame clones, and not every one. The sample has more than 65,000 clones, approximately 90% seen once. The specimen sequenced was PBMCs. These receptors all come from a woman between 55 and 75 years old with head and neck cancer.

The gene calls are TRBV7-8 and TRBJ1-3, with unresolved D. The ends were cut back, 5 bases at V and 7 bases at J, with 24 bases in the middle. This CDR3 region has 17 residues. Germline CDR1 and CDR2: SGHVS and FQNEAQ. In DNA form, the CDR3 reads TGTGCCAGCAGCGAATTAGCAACAGTTTTTAAGAGGAACACCATATATTTT. This sequence encodes CASSELATVFKRNTIYF.

This rearrangement joins TRBV7-8 to TRBJ2-7; 7 positions match TRBD1. Germline CDR1 SGHVS, CDR2 FQNEAQ. There are 14 residues in the CDR3. V trimming: 2 bases; J trimming: 4 bases; junction bases outside the gene matches: 5. The CDR3 nucleotides are TGTGCCAGCAGCTTACGACAGGGCCCTTACGAGCAGTACTTC. This translates into CASSLRQGPYEQYF. The full variable domain, completed using reference TRBV7-8 and TRBJ2-7, is GAGVSQSPRYKVAKRGQDVALRCDPISGHVSLFWYQQALGQGPEFLTYFQNEAQLDKSGLPSDRFFAERPEGSVSTLKIQRTQQEDSAVYLCASSLRQGPYEQYFGPGTRLTVT.

The chain carries TRBV20-1 and TRBJ2-5, with D maybe TRBD2 (6 bases). From germline, CDR1 is DFQATT and CDR2 SNEGSKA (reference sequence). V lost 3 bases, J lost 0 bases, and 14 bases lay in between. This CDR3 spans 15 amino acids. DNA for the CDR3: TGCAGTGCTAGTAGGGAATGGGACTACCAAGAGACCCAGTACTTC. This encodes CSASREWDYQETQYF.

The rearrangement joins TRBV4-2 to TRBJ2-2, with D possibly being TRBD1 or TRBD2 (5 bases each). Trimming shortened V by 0 bases and J by 6 bases, and 17 bases separated the two germline ends. The germline gives CDR1 LGHNA, CDR2 YNFKEQ. The CDR3 loop spans 17 amino acids. CDR3 DNA sequence: TGTGCCAGCAGCCAAGATCAGGGAGCTAGTCCTCCCGGGGAGCTGTTTTTT. Its protein product is CASSQDQGASPPGELFF.

The chain is built from TRBV7-9 and TRBJ2-1; perhaps TRBD1 as D (6 bases). Per germline, CDR1 SEHNR and CDR2 FQNEAQ (reference sequence). The CDR3 runs 15 residues. Trimming left V 10 bases short and J 4 bases short, with 20 bases between. The CDR3 loop is CATHTVLQGYNEQFF. DNA of the CDR3: TGTGCCACCCACACCGTCCTCCAGGGGTACAATGAGCAGTTCTTC. The full variable domain, with the rest looked up from reference TRBV7-9 and TRBJ2-1, is DTGVSQNPRHKITKRGQNVTFRCDPISEHNRLYWYRQTLGQGPEFLTYFQNEAQLEKSRLLSDRFSAERPKGSFSTLEIQRTEQGDSAMYLCATHTVLQGYNEQFFGPGTRLTVL.

This chain joins TRBV7-8 and TRBJ2-3; 15 nucleotides line up with TRBD2. V lost 5 bases, J lost 1 base, and 10 bases stayed unmatched. Germline CDR1 is SGHVS and CDR2 is FQNEAQ. CDR3 length: 19 residues. This CDR3 is CASSHIRTSGRAGTDTQYF. The CDR3 DNA is TGTGCCAGCAGCCACATAAGGACTAGCGGGAGGGCCGGCACAGATACGCAGTATTTT. The full variable domain, rest sourced from reference TRBV7-8 and TRBJ2-3, is GAGVSQSPRYKVAKRGQDVALRCDPISGHVSLFWYQQALGQGPEFLTYFQNEAQLDKSGLPSDRFFAERPEGSVSTLKIQRTQQEDSAVYLCASSHIRTSGRAGTDTQYFGPGTRLTVL.

This chain joins TRBV27 and TRBJ2-3; TRBD2 matches at 10 bases. V shed 6 bases and J 3 bases; nucleotides not matched to a gene: 12. The CDR3 has 17 residues. Germline-derived CDR1 and CDR2 are MNHEY and SMNVEV (reference sequence). CDR3 region: CASSRRILAGKTDTQYF. CDR3 nucleotides: TGTGCCAGCAGCCGACGTATACTAGCGGGAAAAACAGATACGCAGTATTTT.

This chain joins TRBV12-5 and TRBJ2-6; D is uncertain. This CDR3 has 15 amino acids. Trimming shortened V by 2 bases and J by 0 bases, and 5 bases separated the two germline ends. CDR1 is LGHNT and CDR2 is FRNRAP in the germline V gene. CDR3 bases: TGTGCTAGTGGTTTGTTCATCTCTGGGGCCAACGTCCTGACTTTC. Translation gives CASGLFISGANVLTF.

CDR3 region: CASSQDRSRNEQFF. The CDR3 bases are TGTGCCAGCAGCCAAGATCGGTCTAGGAATGAGCAGTTCTTC. The chain recombines TRBV4-2 with TRBJ2-1; D remains unclear. CDR1 is LGHNA and CDR2 is YNFKEQ in the germline V gene. The CDR3 has 14 amino acids. V gave up 0 bases and J gave up 7 bases, with 10 bases separating them.

The chain employs TRBV6-6 and TRBJ1-1; 7 positions agree with TRBD1. Germline V gene lookup returns CDR1 MNHNY and CDR2 SVGAGI (reference sequence). The V segment lost 2 bases and the J segment 3 bases; nucleotides outside the gene matches: 6. This CDR3 is built from 15 residues. The CDR3 reads CASSYPQTGHTEAFF. CDR3 sequence (DNA): TGTGCCAGCAGTTACCCCCAGACAGGGCACACTGAAGCTTTCTTT.

J is TRBJ2-3 and V is TRBV11-3; TRBD2 aligns across 9 bases. This CDR3 comprises 19 residues. Germline loops: CDR1 SGHNT, CDR2 YENEEA. Losses at the gene ends were 5 bases for V and 1 base for J; bases not matched to a gene: 16. The CDR3 is CASSKTRGRAGLGTDTQYF. DNA of the CDR3: TGTGCCAGCAGCAAGACTCGCGGGAGGGCCGGGTTGGGCACAGATACGCAGTATTTT.

This clone was recorded only once. This rearrangement joins TRBV24-1 to TRBJ2-1; 11 bases line up with TRBD2. The V and J ends lost 7 bases and 4 bases, in that order; junction bases with no gene match: 8. The CDR3 runs to 16 residues. Germline V gene data show CDR1 as KGHDR and CDR2 as SFDVKD. The DNA for the CDR3 is TGTGCCACCAGATCCCCTGGGACTAGCGGATACAATGAGCAGTTCTTC. This codes for CATRSPGTSGYNEQFF.

The chain couples TRBV7-9 to TRBJ2-7; the match to TRBD1 covers 8 bases. This CDR3 region has 16 residues. Trimming removed 0 bases from V and 7 bases from J; junction bases left unmatched: 11. CDR1 is SEHNR and CDR2 is FQNEAQ in the germline V gene (reference sequence). CDR3: CASSLALGDRLQEQYF. CDR3 DNA: TGTGCCAGCAGCTTAGCCCTTGGGGACAGGTTGCAGGAGCAGTACTTC.

V and J are TRBV12-3 or TRBV12-4 and TRBJ1-1; the D gene is possibly TRBD1 (5 bases). The V gene lost 6 bases and the J gene lost 8 bases, with 13 bases spanning the gap. The CDR3 sequence is 12 residues long. The CDR3 coding sequence is TGTGCCAGCAGCCGGGGACGGGGAGAAGCTTTCTTT. Protein sequence: CASSRGRGEAFF.